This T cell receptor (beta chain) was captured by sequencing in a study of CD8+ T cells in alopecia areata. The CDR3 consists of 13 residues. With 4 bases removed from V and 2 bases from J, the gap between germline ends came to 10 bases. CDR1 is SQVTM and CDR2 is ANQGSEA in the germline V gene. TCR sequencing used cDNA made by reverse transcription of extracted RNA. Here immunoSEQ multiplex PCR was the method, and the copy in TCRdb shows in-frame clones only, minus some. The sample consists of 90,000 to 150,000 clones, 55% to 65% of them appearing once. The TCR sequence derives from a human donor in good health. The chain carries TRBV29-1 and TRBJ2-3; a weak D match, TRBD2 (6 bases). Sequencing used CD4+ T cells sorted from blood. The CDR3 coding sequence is TGCAGCGTTGTAGCGGTAAACACAGATACGCAGTATTTT. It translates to CSVVAVNTDTQYF.